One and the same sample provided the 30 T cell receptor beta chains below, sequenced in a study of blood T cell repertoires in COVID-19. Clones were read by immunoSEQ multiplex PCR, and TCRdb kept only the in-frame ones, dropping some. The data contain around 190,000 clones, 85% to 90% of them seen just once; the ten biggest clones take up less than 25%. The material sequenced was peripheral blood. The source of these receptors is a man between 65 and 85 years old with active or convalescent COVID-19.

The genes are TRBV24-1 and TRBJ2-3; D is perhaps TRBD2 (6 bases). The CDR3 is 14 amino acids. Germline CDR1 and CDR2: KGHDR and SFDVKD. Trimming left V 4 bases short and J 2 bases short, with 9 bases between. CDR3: CATSEAGHTDTQYF. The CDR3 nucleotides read TGTGCCACCAGTGAAGCGGGCCACACAGATACGCAGTATTTT.

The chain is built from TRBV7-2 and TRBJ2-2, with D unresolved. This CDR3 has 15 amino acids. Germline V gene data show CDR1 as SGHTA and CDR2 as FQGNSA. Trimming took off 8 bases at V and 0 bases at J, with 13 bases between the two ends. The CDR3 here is CASGVLHANTGELFF. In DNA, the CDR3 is TGTGCCAGCGGAGTCCTGCACGCGAACACCGGGGAGCTGTTTTTT.

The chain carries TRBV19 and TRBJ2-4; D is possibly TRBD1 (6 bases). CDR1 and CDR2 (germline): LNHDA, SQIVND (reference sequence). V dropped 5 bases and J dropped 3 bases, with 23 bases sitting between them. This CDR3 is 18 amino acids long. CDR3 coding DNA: TGTGCCAGTAGTCTGTGGGGACATCGGAGAGGAGTCAAAAACATTCAGTACTTC. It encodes CASSLWGHRRGVKNIQYF.

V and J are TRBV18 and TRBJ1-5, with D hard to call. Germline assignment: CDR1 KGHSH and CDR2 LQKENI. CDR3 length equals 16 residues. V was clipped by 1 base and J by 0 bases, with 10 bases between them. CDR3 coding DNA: TGTGCCAGCTCACCACTACCAGGTGATAGCAATCAGCCCCAGCATTTT. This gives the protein CASSPLPGDSNQPQHF.

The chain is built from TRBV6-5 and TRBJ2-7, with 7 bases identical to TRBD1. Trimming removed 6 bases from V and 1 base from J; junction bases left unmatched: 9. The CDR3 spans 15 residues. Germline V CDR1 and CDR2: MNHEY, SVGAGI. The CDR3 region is CASSPFRGLSYEQYF. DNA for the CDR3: TGTGCCAGCAGCCCATTTAGGGGGCTTTCCTACGAGCAGTACTTC.

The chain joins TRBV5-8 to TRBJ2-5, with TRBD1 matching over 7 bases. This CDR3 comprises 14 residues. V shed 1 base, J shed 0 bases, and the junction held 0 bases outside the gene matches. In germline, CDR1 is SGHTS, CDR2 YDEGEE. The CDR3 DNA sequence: TGTGCCAGCAGCTTGACAGGGGACCAAGAGACCCAGTACTTC. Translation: CASSLTGDQETQYF.

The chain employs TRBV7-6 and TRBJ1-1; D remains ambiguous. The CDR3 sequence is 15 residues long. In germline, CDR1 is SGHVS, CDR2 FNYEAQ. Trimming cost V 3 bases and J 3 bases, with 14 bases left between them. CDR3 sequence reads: CASSFNAGSDTEAFF. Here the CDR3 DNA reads TGTGCCAGCAGCTTTAATGCGGGCTCAGACACTGAAGCTTTCTTT.

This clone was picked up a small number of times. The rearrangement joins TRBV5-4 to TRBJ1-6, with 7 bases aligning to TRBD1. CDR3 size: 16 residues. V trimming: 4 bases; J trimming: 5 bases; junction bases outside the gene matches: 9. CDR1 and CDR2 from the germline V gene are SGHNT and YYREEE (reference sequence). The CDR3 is CASSPPGQKDNSPLHF. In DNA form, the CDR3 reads TGTGCCAGCAGCCCTCCGGGACAGAAAGATAATTCACCCCTCCACTTT.

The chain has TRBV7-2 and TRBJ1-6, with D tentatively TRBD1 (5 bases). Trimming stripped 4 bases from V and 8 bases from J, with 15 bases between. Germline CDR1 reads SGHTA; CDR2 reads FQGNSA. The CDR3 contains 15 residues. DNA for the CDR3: TGTGCCAGCAGCTCCCGACAGAGAGAGGATTCACCCCTCCACTTT. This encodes CASSSRQREDSPLHF.

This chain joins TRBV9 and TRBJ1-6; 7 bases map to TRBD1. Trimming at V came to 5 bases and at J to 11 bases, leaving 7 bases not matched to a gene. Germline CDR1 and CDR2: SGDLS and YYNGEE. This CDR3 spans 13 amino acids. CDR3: CASSRQGQAPLHF. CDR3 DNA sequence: TGTGCCAGCAGTCGACAGGGCCAGGCACCCCTCCACTTT.

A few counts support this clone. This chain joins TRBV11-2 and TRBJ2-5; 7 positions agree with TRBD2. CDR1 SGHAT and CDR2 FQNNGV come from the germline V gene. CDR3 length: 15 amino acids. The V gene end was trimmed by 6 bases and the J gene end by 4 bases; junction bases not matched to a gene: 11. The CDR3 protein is CASSPTGGSGETQYF. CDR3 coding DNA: TGTGCCAGCAGTCCAACGGGAGGCAGCGGAGAGACCCAGTACTTC.

CDR3 nucleotides: TGTGCCAGCACCCCGGGGGGAAGCTCCTACAATGAGCAGTTCTTC. Translated: CASTPGGSSYNEQFF. The chain links TRBV7-9 to TRBJ2-1, with 7 bases identical to TRBD2. This CDR3 has 15 amino acids. Germline V gene data show CDR1 as SEHNR and CDR2 as FQNEAQ (reference sequence). V trimming: 7 bases; J trimming: 0 bases; junction bases outside the gene matches: 6.

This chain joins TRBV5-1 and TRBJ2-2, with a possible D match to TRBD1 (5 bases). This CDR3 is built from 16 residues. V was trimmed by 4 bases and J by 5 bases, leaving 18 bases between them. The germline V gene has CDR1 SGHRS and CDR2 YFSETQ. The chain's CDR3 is CASSRSRGMGTGELFF. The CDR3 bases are TGCGCCAGCAGCCGATCAAGGGGAATGGGGACCGGGGAGCTGTTTTTT.

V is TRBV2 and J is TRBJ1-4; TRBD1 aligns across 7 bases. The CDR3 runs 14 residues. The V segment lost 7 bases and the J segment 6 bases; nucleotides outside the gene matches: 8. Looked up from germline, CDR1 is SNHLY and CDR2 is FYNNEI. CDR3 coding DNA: TGTGCCAGCATCCCTCACAGGGGAGATGAAAAACTGTTTTTT. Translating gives CASIPHRGDEKLFF.

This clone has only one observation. CDR3 in DNA: TGTGCCAGCAGAGTCGCCCAAGGGGGACCTAATGAAAAACTGTTTTTT. It yields the protein CASRVAQGGPNEKLFF. The gene calls are TRBV6-6 and TRBJ1-4; D is perhaps TRBD1 (6 bases). The CDR3 contains 16 residues. Germline lookup yields CDR1 MNHNY and CDR2 SVGAGI (reference sequence). With 6 bases removed from V and 3 bases from J, the gap between germline ends came to 17 bases.

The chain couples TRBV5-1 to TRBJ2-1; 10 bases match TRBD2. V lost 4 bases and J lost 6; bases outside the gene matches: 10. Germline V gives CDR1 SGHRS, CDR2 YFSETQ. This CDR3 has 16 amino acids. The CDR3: CASSIPSGGLANEQFF. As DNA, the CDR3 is TGCGCCAGCAGCATTCCTAGCGGGGGACTCGCCAATGAGCAGTTCTTC. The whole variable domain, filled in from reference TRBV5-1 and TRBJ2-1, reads KAGVTQTPRYLIKTRGQQVTLSCSPISGHRSVSWYQQTPGQGLQFLFEYFSETQRNKGNFPGRFSGRQFSNSRSEMNVSTLELGDSALYLCASSIPSGGLANEQFFGPGTRLTVL.

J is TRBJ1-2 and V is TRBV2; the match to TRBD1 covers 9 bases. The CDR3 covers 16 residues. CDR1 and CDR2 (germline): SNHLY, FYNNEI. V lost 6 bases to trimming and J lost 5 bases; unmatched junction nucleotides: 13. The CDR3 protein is CASSERTGALRYGYTF. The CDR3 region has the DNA TGTGCCAGCAGCGAAAGGACAGGGGCGTTGAGATATGGCTACACCTTC.

The CDR3 DNA reads as TGTGCCAGTAGTACGGCCGGGACAGTCAATCAGCCCCAGCATTTT. Residues: CASSTAGTVNQPQHF. The V gene is TRBV19, the J gene TRBJ1-5; TRBD1 aligns across 7 bases. Germline V lookup: CDR1 LNHDA, CDR2 SQIVND (reference sequence). V shed 4 bases and J 3 bases; nucleotides not matched to a gene: 6. The CDR3 is 15 residues long.

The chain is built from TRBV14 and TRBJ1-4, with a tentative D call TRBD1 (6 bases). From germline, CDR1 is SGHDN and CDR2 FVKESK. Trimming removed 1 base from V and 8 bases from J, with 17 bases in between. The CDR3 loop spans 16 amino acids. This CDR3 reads CASSQGRRPQGEKLFF. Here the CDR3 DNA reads TGTGCCAGCAGCCAAGGACGCAGGCCTCAGGGGGAAAAACTGTTTTTT. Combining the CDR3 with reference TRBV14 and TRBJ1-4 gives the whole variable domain EAGVTQFPSHSVIEKGQTVTLRCDPISGHDNLYWYRRVMGKEIKFLLHFVKESKQDESGMPNNRFLAERTGGTYSTLKVQPAELEDSGVYFCASSQGRRPQGEKLFFGSGTQLSVL.

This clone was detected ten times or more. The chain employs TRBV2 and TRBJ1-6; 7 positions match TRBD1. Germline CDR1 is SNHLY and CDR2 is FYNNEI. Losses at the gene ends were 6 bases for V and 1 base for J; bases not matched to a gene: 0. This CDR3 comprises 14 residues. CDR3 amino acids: CASSRGSYNSPLHF. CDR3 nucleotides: TGTGCCAGCAGCAGGGGGTCCTATAATTCACCCCTCCACTTT. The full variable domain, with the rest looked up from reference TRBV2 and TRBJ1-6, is EPEVTQTPSHQVTQMGQEVILRCVPISNHLYFYWYRQILGQKVEFLVSFYNNEISEKSEIFDDQFSVERPDGSNFTLKIRSTKLEDSAMYFCASSRGSYNSPLHFGNGTRLTVT.

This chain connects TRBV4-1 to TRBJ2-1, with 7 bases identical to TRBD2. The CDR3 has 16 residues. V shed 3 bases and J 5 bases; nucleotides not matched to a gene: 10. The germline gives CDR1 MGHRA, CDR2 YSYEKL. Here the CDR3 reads CASSHVSGKGNNEQFF. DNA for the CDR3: TGCGCCAGCAGCCACGTAAGCGGGAAGGGGAACAATGAGCAGTTCTTC.

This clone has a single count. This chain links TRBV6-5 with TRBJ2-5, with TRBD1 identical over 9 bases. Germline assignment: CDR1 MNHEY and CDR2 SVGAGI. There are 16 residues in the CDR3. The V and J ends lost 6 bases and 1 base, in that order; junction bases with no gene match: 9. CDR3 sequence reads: CASSYLTGGTQETQYF. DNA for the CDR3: TGTGCCAGCAGCTACCTGACAGGGGGAACCCAAGAGACCCAGTACTTC.

CDR3 nucleotides: TGTGCCAGTCGGCGGGAGGGCACCGGGGAGCTGTTTTTT. Translation gives CASRREGTGELFF. This chain links TRBV7-8 with TRBJ2-2, with 9 bases identical to TRBD2. Germline assignment: CDR1 SGHVS and CDR2 FQNEAQ. CDR3 length: 13 residues. Germline trimming cut 9 bases from V and 4 bases from J; bases unmatched to any gene: 3. The complete variable domain, with remaining parts taken from reference TRBV7-8 and TRBJ2-2, reads GAGVSQSPRYKVAKRGQDVALRCDPISGHVSLFWYQQALGQGPEFLTYFQNEAQLDKSGLPSDRFFAERPEGSVSTLKIQRTQQEDSAVYLCASRREGTGELFFGEGSRLTVL.

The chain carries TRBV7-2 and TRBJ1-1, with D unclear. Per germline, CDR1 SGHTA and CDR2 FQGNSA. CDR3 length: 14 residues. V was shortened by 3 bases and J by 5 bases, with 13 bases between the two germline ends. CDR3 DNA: TGTGCCAGCAGCTTGGGATTGAGGGAAACTGAAGCTTTCTTT. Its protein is CASSLGLRETEAFF.

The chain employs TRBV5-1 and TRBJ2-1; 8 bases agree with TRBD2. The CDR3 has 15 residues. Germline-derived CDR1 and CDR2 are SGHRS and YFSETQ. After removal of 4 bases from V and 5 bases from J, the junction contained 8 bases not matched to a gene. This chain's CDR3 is CASSRGTRINNEQFF. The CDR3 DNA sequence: TGCGCCAGCAGCCGGGGGACTAGAATCAACAATGAGCAGTTCTTC.

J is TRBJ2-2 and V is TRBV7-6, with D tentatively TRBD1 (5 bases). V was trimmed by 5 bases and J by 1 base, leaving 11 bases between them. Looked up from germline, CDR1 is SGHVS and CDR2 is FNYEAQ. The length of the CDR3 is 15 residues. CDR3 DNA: TGTGCCAGCAGCGGATACAGGAGGAACACCGGGGAGCTGTTTTTT. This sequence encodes CASSGYRRNTGELFF. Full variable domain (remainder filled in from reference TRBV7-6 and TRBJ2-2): GAGVSQSPRYKVTKRGQDVALRCDPISGHVSLYWYRQALGQGPEFLTYFNYEAQQDKSGLPNDRFSAERPEGSISTLTIQRTEQRDSAMYRCASSGYRRNTGELFFGEGSRLTVL.

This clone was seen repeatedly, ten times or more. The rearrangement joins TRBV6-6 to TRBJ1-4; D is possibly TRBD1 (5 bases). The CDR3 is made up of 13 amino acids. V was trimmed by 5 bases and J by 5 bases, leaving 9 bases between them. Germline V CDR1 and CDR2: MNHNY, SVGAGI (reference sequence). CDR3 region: CASSRDWNEKLFF. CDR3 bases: TGTGCCAGCAGTAGGGACTGGAATGAAAAACTGTTTTTT.

CDR3 coding DNA: TGTGCCATCAGTAACGAAGACAGTCACTCCTACAATGAGCAGTTCTTC. This sequence encodes CAISNEDSHSYNEQFF. The chain combines TRBV10-3 with TRBJ2-1; tentatively, D is TRBD1 (5 bases). Germline V gene data show CDR1 as ENHRY and CDR2 as SYGVKD. Deletions cut 5 bases from V and 0 bases from J, with 14 bases between. This CDR3 has 16 residues.

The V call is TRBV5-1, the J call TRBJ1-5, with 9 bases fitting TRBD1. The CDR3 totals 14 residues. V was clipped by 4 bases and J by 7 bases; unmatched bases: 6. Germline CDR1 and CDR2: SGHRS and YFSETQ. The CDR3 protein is CASSQGQGDQPQHF. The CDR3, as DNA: TGCGCCAGCAGCCAGGGACAGGGTGACCAGCCCCAGCATTTT.

The CDR3 DNA is TGTGCCAGCAGCCAATCTAGCGGGAGCGGAAAGACCGGGGAGCTGTTTTTT. As protein: CASSQSSGSGKTGELFF. The chain joins TRBV7-9 to TRBJ2-2, with 10 bases fitting TRBD2. CDR3 length equals 17 residues. Germline values: CDR1 SEHNR, CDR2 FQNEAQ (reference sequence). Trimming took 5 bases from V and 5 from J; bases not matched to a gene: 11.